This note documents a single T cell receptor (beta chain) sequence. This CDR3 has 15 residues. Trimming removed 3 bases at V and 4 bases at J, with 15 bases between. The germline V gene encodes CDR1 SEHNR and CDR2 FQNEAQ (reference sequence). Original handling: Amplification of reference gene primers was used by the study to estimate nucleated cell counts. The table came from immunoSEQ multiplex PCR; TCRdb's copy has only in-frame clones and leaves some out. The V and J calls and clone size are taken from that table; D and trimming were inferred from the DNA. The repertoire has more than 100,000 clones, 70% to 90% of them found once; the top ten carry about 1%. This specimen belongs to a study of blood T cell repertoires in COVID-19. Overall study: There were acute and convalescent COVID-19 samples, and they came from the United States, Italy and Spain. T cells, B-cell-depleted T cells, or PBMCs provided the cDNA or gDNA that served as material.

The chain couples TRBV7-9 to TRBJ1-1, with D hard to call. Sequencing was done on a sample of peripheral blood. The sequence was collected from a woman in her forties or fifties with active or convalescent COVID-19. The CDR3 region is CASSLPTRAGTEAFF. The CDR3 DNA reads TGTGCCAGCAGCTTGCCGACCCGGGCGGGCACTGAAGCTTTCTTT.